This TCR beta chain derives from a study of control samples from healthy donors and cancer patients. Assay used: immunoSEQ multiplex PCR; TCRdb lists only in-frame clones, some missing. The sample has under 200,000 clones, approximately 94% seen once. The germline V gene encodes CDR1 LNHDA and CDR2 SQIVND (reference sequence). V dropped 2 bases and J dropped 4; count of bases not matched to a gene: 6. This CDR3 has 15 amino acids. V and J are TRBV19 and TRBJ2-7, with TRBD1 identical over 9 bases. The sequencing input was blood. This receptor was taken from a woman in her thirties or forties in good health. DNA of the CDR3: TGTGCCAGTAGTATAACAGGACAGGGGTATTACGAGCAGTACTTC. Protein sequence: CASSITGQGYYEQYF. The whole variable domain, remainder taken from reference TRBV19 and TRBJ2-7, is DGGITQSPKYLFRKEGQNVTLSCEQNLNHDAMYWYRQDPGQGLRLIYYSQIVNDFQKGDIAEGYSVSREKKESFPLTVTSAQKNPTAFYLCASSITGQGYYEQYFGPGTRLTVT.